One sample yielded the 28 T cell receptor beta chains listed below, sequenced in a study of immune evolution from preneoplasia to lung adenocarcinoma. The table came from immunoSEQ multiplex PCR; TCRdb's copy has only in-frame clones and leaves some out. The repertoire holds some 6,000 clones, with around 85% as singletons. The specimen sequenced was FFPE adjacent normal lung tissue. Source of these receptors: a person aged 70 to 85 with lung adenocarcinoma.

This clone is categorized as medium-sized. The CDR3 loop reads CAWKSGLVLTNQGYTF. CDR3 nucleotide sequence: TGTGCCTGGAAGAGCGGTTTAGTACTTACAAATCAAGGCTACACCTTC. The chain has TRBV30 and TRBJ1-2; D remains ambiguous. This CDR3 contains 16 residues. Trimming removed 4 bases at V and 8 bases at J, with 26 bases between. The germline V gene has CDR1 GTSNPN and CDR2 SVGIG (reference sequence).

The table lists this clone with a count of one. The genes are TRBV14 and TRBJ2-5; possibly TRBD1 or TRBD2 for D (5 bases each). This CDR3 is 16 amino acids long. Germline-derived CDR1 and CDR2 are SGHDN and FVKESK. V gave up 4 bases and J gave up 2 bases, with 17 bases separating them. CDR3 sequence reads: CASSPLGTGPQETQYF. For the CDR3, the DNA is TGTGCCAGCAGCCCTCTGGGGACGGGGCCACAAGAGACCCAGTACTTC. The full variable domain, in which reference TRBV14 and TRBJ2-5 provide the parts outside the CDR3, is EAGVTQFPSHSVIEKGQTVTLRCDPISGHDNLYWYRRVMGKEIKFLLHFVKESKQDESGMPNNRFLAERTGGTYSTLKVQPAELEDSGVYFCASSPLGTGPQETQYFGPGTRLLVL.

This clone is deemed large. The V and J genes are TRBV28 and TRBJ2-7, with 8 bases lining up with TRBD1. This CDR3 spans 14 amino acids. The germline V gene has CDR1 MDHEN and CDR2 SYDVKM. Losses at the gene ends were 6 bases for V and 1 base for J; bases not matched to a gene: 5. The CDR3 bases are TGTGCCAGCAGACCGGGACAGGAGTCCTACGAGCAGTACTTC. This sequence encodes CASRPGQESYEQYF. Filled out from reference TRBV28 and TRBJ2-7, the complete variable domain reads DVKVTQSSRYLVKRTGEKVFLECVQDMDHENMFWYRQDPGLGLRLIYFSYDVKMKEKGDIPEGYSVSREKKERFSLILESASTNQTSMYLCASRPGQESYEQYFGPGTRLTVT.

In DNA form, the CDR3 reads TGCAGCGTTGAGACTAGCGGGGGCCAAGAGACCCAGTACTTC. It yields the protein CSVETSGGQETQYF. The chain has TRBV29-1 and TRBJ2-5, with 12 bases that match TRBD2. The CDR3 sequence is 14 residues long. Germline values: CDR1 SQVTM, CDR2 ANQGSEA. Trimming took 3 bases from V and 1 from J; bases not matched to a gene: 0.

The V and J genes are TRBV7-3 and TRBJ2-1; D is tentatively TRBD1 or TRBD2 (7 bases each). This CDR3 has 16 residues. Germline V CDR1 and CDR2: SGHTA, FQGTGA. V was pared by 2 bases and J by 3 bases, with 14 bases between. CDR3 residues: CASSLSGRGGYNEQFF. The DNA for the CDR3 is TGTGCCAGCAGCTTATCTGGCAGGGGGGGCTACAATGAGCAGTTCTTC.

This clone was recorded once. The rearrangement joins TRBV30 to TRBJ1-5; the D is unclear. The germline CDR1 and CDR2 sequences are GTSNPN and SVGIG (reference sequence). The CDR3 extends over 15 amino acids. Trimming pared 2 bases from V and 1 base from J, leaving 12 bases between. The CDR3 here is CAWSRAGASNQPQHF. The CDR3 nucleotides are TGTGCCTGGAGTAGGGCAGGCGCAAGCAATCAGCCCCAGCATTTT.

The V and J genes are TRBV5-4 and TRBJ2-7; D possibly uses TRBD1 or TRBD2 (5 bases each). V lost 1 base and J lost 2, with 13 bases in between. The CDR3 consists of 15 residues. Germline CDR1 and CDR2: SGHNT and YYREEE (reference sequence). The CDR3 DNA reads TGTGCCAGCAGCTTGCCCGGGGACCGGACCTACGAGCAGTACTTC. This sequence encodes CASSLPGDRTYEQYF.

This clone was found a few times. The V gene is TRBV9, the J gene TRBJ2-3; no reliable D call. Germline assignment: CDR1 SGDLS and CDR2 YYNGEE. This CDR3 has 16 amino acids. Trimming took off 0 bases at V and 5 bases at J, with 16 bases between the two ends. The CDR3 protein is CASSVVGGSTVDTQYF. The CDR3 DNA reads TGTGCCAGCAGCGTAGTCGGCGGAAGCACGGTAGATACGCAGTATTTT. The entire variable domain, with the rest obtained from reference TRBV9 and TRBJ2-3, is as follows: DSGVTQTPKHLITATGQRVTLRCSPRSGDLSVYWYQQSLDQGLQFLIQYYNGEERAKGNILERFSAQQFPDLHSELNLSSLELGDSALYFCASSVVGGSTVDTQYFGPGTRLTVL.

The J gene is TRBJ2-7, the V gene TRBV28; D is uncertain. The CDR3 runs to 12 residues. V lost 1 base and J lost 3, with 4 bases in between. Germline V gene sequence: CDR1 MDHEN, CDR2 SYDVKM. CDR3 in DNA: TGTGCCAGCAGTTTATCGGACTACGAGCAGTACTTC. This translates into CASSLSDYEQYF.

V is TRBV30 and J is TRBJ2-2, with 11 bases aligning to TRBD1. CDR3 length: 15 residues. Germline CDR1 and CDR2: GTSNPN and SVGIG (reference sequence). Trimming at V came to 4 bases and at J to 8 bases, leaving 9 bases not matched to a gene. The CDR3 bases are TGTGCCTGGATAACCGGGACAGGGGGTTTAGGGGAGCTGTTTTTT. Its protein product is CAWITGTGGLGELFF.

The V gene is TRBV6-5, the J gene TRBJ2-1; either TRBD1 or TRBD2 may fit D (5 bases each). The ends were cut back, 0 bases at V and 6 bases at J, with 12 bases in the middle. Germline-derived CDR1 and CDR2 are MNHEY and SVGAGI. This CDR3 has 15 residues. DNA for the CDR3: TGTGCCAGCAGTTACTCGTTAGCGCAGGGCAATGAGCAGTTCTTC. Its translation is CASSYSLAQGNEQFF.

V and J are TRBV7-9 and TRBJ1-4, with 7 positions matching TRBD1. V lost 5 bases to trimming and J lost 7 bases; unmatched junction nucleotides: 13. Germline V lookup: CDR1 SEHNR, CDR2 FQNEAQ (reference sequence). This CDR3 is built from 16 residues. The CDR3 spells CASSRPGGWDVEKLFF. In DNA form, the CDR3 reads TGTGCCAGCAGCCGGCCAGGGGGATGGGATGTTGAAAAACTGTTTTTT. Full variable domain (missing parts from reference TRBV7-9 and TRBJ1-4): DTGVSQNPRHKITKRGQNVTFRCDPISEHNRLYWYRQTLGQGPEFLTYFQNEAQLEKSRLLSDRFSAERPKGSFSTLEIQRTEQGDSAMYLCASSRPGGWDVEKLFFGSGTQLSVL.

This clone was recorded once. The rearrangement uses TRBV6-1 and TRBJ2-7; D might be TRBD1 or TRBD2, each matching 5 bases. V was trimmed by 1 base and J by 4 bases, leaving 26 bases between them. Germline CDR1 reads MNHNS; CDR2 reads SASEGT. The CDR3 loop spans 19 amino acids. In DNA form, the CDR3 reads TGTGCCAGCAGTGAAGTGGTAACTAGGCAGGGAGAAAGGGATTACGAGCAGTACTTC. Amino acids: CASSEVVTRQGERDYEQYF.

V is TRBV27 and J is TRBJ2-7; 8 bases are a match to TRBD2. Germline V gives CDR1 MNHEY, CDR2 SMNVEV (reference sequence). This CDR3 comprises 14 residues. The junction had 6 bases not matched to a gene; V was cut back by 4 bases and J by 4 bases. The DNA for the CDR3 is TGTGCCAGCAGTTCGGAGGGACTAGAATACGAGCAGTACTTC. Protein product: CASSSEGLEYEQYF.

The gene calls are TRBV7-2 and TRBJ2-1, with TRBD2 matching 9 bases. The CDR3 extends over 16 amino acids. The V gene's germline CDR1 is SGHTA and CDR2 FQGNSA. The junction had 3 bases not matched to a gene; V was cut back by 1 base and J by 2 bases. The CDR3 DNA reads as TGTGCCAGCAGCTTAGTTGCGGGGGGGACCTACAATGAGCAGTTCTTC. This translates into CASSLVAGGTYNEQFF.

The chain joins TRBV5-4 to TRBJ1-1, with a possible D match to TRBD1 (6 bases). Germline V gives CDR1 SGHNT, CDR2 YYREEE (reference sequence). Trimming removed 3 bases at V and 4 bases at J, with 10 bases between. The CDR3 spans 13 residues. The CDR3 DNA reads TGTGCCAGCAGCTCTCAAGGGGGCACTGAAGCTTTCTTT. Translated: CASSSQGGTEAFF.

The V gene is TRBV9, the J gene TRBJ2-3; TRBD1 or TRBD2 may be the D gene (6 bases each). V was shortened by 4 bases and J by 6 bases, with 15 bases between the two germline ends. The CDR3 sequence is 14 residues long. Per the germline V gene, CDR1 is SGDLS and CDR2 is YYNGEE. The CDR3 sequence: CASSRWGAADTQYF. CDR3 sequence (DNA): TGTGCCAGCAGCCGCTGGGGGGCCGCGGATACGCAGTATTTT.

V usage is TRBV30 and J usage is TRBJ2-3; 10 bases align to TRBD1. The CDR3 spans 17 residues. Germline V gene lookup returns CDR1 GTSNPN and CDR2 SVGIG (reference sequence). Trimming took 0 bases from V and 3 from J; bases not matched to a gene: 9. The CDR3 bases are TGTGCCTGGAGTGTGGGACAGGGGATTTTTGTGACAGATACGCAGTATTTT. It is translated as CAWSVGQGIFVTDTQYF. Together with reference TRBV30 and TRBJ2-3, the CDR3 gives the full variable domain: SQTIHQWPATLVQPVGSPLSLECTVEGTSNPNLYWYRQAAGRGLQLLFYSVGIGQISSEVPQNLSASRPQDRQFILSSKKLLLSDSGFYLCAWSVGQGIFVTDTQYFGPGTRLTVL.

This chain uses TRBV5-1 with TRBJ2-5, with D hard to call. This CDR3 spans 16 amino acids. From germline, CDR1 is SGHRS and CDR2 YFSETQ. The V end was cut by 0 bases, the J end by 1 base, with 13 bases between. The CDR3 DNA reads TGCGCCAGCAGCTTGGCCTACGGCAGGACCCAAGAGACCCAGTACTTC. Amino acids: CASSLAYGRTQETQYF.

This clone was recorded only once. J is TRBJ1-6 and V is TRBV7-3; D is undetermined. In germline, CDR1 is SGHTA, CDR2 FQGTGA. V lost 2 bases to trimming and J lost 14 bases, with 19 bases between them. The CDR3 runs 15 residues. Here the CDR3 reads CASSLQPAPVWSLHF. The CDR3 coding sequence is TGTGCCAGCAGCTTACAGCCGGCGCCTGTGTGGTCCCTCCACTTT.

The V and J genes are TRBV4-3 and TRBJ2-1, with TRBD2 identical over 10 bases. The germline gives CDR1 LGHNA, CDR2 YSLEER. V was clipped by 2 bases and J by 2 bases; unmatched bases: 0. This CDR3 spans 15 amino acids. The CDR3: CASSQTSGTYNEQFF. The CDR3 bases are TGCGCCAGCAGCCAAACTAGCGGGACCTACAATGAGCAGTTCTTC.

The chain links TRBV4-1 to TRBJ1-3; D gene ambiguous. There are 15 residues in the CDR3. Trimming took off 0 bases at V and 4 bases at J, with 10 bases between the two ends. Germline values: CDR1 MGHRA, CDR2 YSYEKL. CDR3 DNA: TGCGCCAGCAGCCAAGAGGAGGGCCGGGGAAACACCATATATTTT. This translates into CASSQEEGRGNTIYF.

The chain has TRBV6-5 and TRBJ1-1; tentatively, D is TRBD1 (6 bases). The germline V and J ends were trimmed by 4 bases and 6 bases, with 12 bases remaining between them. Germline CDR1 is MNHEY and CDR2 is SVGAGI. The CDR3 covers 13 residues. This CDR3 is CASSSTGRAEAFF. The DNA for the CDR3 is TGTGCCAGCAGTTCAACAGGGAGAGCTGAAGCTTTCTTT.

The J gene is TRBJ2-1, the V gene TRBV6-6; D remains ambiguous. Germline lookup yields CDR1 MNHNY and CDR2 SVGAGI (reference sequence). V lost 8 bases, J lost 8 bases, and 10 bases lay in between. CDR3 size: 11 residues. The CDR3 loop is CASEAVHEQFF. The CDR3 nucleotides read TGTGCCAGCGAGGCGGTCCATGAGCAGTTCTTC.

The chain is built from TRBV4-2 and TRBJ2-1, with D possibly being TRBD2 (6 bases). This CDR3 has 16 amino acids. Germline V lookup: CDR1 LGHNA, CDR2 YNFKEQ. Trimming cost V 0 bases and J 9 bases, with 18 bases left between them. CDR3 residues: CASSQDRAQAGGEQFF. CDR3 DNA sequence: TGTGCCAGCAGCCAAGATCGAGCGCAGGCCGGGGGTGAGCAGTTCTTC.

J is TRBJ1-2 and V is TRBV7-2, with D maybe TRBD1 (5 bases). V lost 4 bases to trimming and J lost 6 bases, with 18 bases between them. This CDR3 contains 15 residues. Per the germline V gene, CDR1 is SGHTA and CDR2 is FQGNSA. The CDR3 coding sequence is TGTGCCAGCAGCTCACTCCTACAGGATCGGAATGGCTACACCTTC. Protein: CASSSLLQDRNGYTF.

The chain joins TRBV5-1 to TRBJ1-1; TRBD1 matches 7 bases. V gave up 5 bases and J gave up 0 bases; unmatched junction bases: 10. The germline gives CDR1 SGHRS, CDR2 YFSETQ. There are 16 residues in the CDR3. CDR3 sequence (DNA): TGCGCCAGCAGGGAAAAGTCGGGACAGCTGAACACTGAAGCTTTCTTT. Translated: CASREKSGQLNTEAFF.

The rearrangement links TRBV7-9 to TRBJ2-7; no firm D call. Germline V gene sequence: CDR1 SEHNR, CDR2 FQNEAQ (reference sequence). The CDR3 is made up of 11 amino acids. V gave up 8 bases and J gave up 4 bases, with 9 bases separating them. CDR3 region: CASSQEYEQYF. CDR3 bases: TGTGCCAGCTCCCAAGAATACGAGCAGTACTTC. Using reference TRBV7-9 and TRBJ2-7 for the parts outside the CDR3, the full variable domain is DTGVSQNPRHKITKRGQNVTFRCDPISEHNRLYWYRQTLGQGPEFLTYFQNEAQLEKSRLLSDRFSAERPKGSFSTLEIQRTEQGDSAMYLCASSQEYEQYFGPGTRLTVT.